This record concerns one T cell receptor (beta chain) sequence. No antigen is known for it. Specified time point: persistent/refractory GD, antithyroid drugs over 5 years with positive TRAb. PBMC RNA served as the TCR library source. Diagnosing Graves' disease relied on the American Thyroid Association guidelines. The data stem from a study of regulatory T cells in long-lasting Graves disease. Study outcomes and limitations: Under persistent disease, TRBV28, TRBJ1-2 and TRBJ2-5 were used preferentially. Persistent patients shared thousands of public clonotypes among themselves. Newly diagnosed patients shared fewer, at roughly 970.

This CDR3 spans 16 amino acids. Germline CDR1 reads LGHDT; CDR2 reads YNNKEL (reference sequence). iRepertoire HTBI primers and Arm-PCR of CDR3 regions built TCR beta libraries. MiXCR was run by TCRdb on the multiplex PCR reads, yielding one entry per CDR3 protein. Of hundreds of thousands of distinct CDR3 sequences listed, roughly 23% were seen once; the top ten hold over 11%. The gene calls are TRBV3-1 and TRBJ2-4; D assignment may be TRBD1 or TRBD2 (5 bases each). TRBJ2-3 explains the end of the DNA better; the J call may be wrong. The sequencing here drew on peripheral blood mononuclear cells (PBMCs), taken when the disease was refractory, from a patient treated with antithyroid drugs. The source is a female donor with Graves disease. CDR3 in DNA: TGTGCCAGCAGCCAAGATAGGGGACCCCTACGAGATACGCAGTATTTT. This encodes CASSQDRGPLRDTQYF.